The present T cell receptor beta chain was sequenced within a study of cytomegalovirus exposure and HLA in healthy donors. Participants comprised healthy donors of bone marrow. At sampling all donors were nominally healthy, likely with unrecorded immune exposures. The PCR made use of 60 Vbeta and 13 Jbeta primers. Only in-frame clones appear in the TCRdb table, and some are missing; sequencing was by immunoSEQ multiplex PCR. The sample carries 100,000 to 130,000 clones, roughly 73% recorded once. The material sequenced was PBMCs. The TCR was taken from a man aged 30-40 years in good health and CMV-seronegative.

DNA of the CDR3: TGCGCCAGCAGCCTGGGGGCGTGGGAGACCCAGTACTTC. This encodes CASSLGAWETQYF. The chain joins TRBV5-1 to TRBJ2-5; the D gene is possibly TRBD1 (6 bases). Germline V lookup: CDR1 SGHRS, CDR2 YFSETQ. Between the trimmed V and J ends, which lost 4 bases and 5 bases, there was a span of 12 bases. This CDR3 has 13 residues.